This is a list of T cell receptor beta chains from one sample in a study of beta chain features in type 1 diabetes. Data came from immunoSEQ multiplex PCR; TCRdb stores just in-frame clones and leaves some out. The repertoire holds 600,000 to 650,000 clones, with around a sixth as singletons. The sequenced sample was naive CD4+ T cells from blood. The receptors stem from a man younger than 35 in good health. Both conserved end residues are part of each CDR3. A D gene is named only where the DNA matches it firmly. Size is omitted from some rows. Given values are once, few, many or a class for expanded clones.

CDR3 DNA	CDR3 protein	clone size	V gene	J gene	D gene	CDR3 length
TGTGCCAGCAGCTTAGATGGGGGCAGGGCCAAAAACATTCAGTACTTC	CASSLDGGRAKNIQYF	.	TRBV11-2	TRBJ2-4	.	16
TGTGCCATCAGTGATTCCGACGAGCAGTACTTC	CAISDSDEQYF	many	TRBV10-3	TRBJ2-7	.	11
TGTGCTAGTGGTTTGGGTCTGAACACCGGGGAGCTGTTTTTT	CASGLGLNTGELFF	.	TRBV12-5	TRBJ2-2	.	14
TGTGCCAGCAGTGGGGGCGCGGGTCGCACAGATACGCAGTATTTT	CASSGGAGRTDTQYF	.	TRBV2	TRBJ2-3	.	15
TGCAGCGTCGAAGAGAATAGCAATCAGCCCCAGCATTTT	CSVEENSNQPQHF	.	TRBV29-1	TRBJ1-5	.	13
TGTGCCAGCAGCCTTAGAATACCGGGACAGAAGACCCAAGAGACCCAGTACTTC	CASSLRIPGQKTQETQYF	.	TRBV7-3	TRBJ2-5	TRBD1	18
TGTGCCAGCAGCTCTAGCGGATTGAGCTCCTACGAGCAGTACTTC	CASSSSGLSSYEQYF	.	TRBV6-5	TRBJ2-7	TRBD2	15
TGTGCCAGCAGGCAAACAGGGCTACACGGTGAGCAGTTCTTC	CASRQTGLHGEQFF	.	TRBV25-1	TRBJ2-1	.	14
TGTGCCAGCAGCCAAGTGATAAGCTCTGGAAACACCATATATTTT	CASSQVISSGNTIYF	.	TRBV4-2	TRBJ1-3	.	15
TGTGCCAGCAGCAAAGCCCAATTCAGGGGGCGATCCTACGAGCAGTACTTC	CASSKAQFRGRSYEQYF	.	TRBV21-1	TRBJ2-7	.	17
TGTGCCAGCAGCTCCTTCCGGGACAGGGCTTTCTATGGCTACACCTTC	CASSSFRDRAFYGYTF	.	TRBV5-4	TRBJ1-2	TRBD1	16
TGTGCCAGCAGCTTTTTCCCCGGACAGGGTAATCAGCCCCAGCATTTT	CASSFFPGQGNQPQHF	.	TRBV7-2	TRBJ1-5	TRBD1	16
TGCGCCAGCAGCTTGGTGGGTGCCTTCCAAGAGACCCAGTACTTC	CASSLVGAFQETQYF	.	TRBV5-1	TRBJ2-5	.	15
TGCGCCAGCAGCCAGTGGGGCGGGTCAAGCTCCTACGAGCAGTACTTC	CASSQWGGSSSYEQYF	.	TRBV4-3	TRBJ2-7	.	16
TGCAGCGTTGAGAGAAACTATGGCTACACCTTC	CSVERNYGYTF	.	TRBV29-1	TRBJ1-2	.	11
TGTGCCAGCAGCCAATGGGACAGGGGCGAGCAGTACTTC	CASSQWDRGEQYF	.	TRBV14	TRBJ2-7	TRBD1	13
TGTGCCAGCTCACCTCAGGGGGGACAGGGCCAGGTGCCCCAGCATTTT	CASSPQGGQGQVPQHF	.	TRBV18	TRBJ1-5	TRBD1	16
TGTGCCAGCAGCTTGGGGCCGATTTTAGATTTAGCCAAAAACATTCAGTACTTC	CASSLGPILDLAKNIQYF	few	TRBV5-4	TRBJ2-4	.	18
TGTGCCAGCAGTTTGTTACGCCCTAATGAAAAACTGTTTTTT	CASSLLRPNEKLFF	.	TRBV27	TRBJ1-4	.	14
TGCGCCAGCAGCTTGGAACAGGGCCCCGGCTACGAGCAGTACTTC	CASSLEQGPGYEQYF	few	TRBV5-1	TRBJ2-7	.	15
TGTGCCAGCAGTTTACGATCATGGCGCGGGCCTGGGGCCAACGTCCTGACTTTC	CASSLRSWRGPGANVLTF	.	TRBV28	TRBJ2-6	.	18
TGTGCCACCAGCAGAGGTCCCAGGGACGGCTACTACGAGCAGTACTTC	CATSRGPRDGYYEQYF	.	TRBV15	TRBJ2-7	.	16
TGTGCCAGCAGCGTAGGGTCCCTTTACAATGAGCAGTTCTTC	CASSVGSLYNEQFF	few	TRBV9	TRBJ2-1	.	14
TGTGCCAGCAGCCGAGGGACAGCGCATCAAGAGACCCAGTACTTC	CASSRGTAHQETQYF	few	TRBV11-1	TRBJ2-5	TRBD1	15
TGTGCCAGCAGCGAGCGGCGAGGGGGGGAGCTGTTTTTT	CASSERRGGELFF	.	TRBV9	TRBJ2-2	.	13
TGTGCCAGCAGCTTAACAGACACCTACGAGCAGTACTTC	CASSLTDTYEQYF	few	TRBV7-2	TRBJ2-7	.	13
TGTGCCAGCAGCCAACCCGGGACAGGGGCCTACGAGCAGTACTTC	CASSQPGTGAYEQYF	.	TRBV4-2	TRBJ2-7	TRBD1	15
TGTGCCAGCAGTCCCCGGGGACATTACAATGAGCAGTTCTTC	CASSPRGHYNEQFF	few	TRBV27	TRBJ2-1	.	14
TGTGCCAGCAGATGGCTACACGAGCAGTACTTC	CASRWLHEQYF	few	TRBV21-1	TRBJ2-7	.	11
TGTGCCAGCAGCCCTAGCTTCATGCACAGGGAGAAAGAAAAACTGTTTTTT	CASSPSFMHREKEKLFF	few	TRBV4-2	TRBJ1-4	.	17
TGTGCCAGCAGCCAGACGAGCGGGGGGAGCGAGACCCAGTACTTC	CASSQTSGGSETQYF	few	TRBV7-2	TRBJ2-5	TRBD2	15
TGTGCCAGCAGCGGCCGGACCGAGTACCAAGAGACCCAGTACTTC	CASSGRTEYQETQYF	few	TRBV21-1	TRBJ2-5	.	15
TGTGCTCCAGGGCCTGCCTACGAGCAGTACTTC	CAPGPAYEQYF	.	TRBV12-5	TRBJ2-7	.	11
TGTGCCAGCAGTGAATTGCAAGCAGTCGCTAATGAAAAACTGTTTTTT	CASSELQAVANEKLFF	few	TRBV25-1	TRBJ1-4	.	16
TGCGCCAGCAGCCCCTTAGCGGGTTCCCCCTCTAATGAGCAGTTCTTC	CASSPLAGSPSNEQFF	few	TRBV5-1	TRBJ2-1	TRBD2	16